This passage covers 5 T cell receptor beta chains from one sample sequenced in a study of T cell clusters in autoimmune cytopenias. About 37,500 genome equivalents of blood DNA were amplified for TRB. TRB was amplified by touch-down multiplex PCR, primer pools A and B combined. Reanalyzing the multiplex PCR reads, TCRdb keeps one entry per CDR3 protein, without DNA. The sample totals about 9,500 distinct CDR3 sequences. The material sequenced was peripheral blood. Every receptor here comes from a human donor with an autoimmune cytopenia or autoimmune hepatitis (not recorded which).

This rearrangement joins TRBV7-2 to TRBJ2-2; TCRdb reports TRBD1, a call that lacks DNA to check it against. Germline V gene lookup returns CDR1 SGHTA and CDR2 FQGNSA. The length of the CDR3 is 15 residues. CDR3 sequence: CASSLWGQNTGELFF.

This chain uses TRBV29-1 with TRBJ1-1; TCRdb lists TRBD1, though no DNA is available to test this call. Germline V gene sequence: CDR1 SQVTM, CDR2 ANQGSEA. The CDR3 extends over 15 amino acids. The CDR3 loop reads CSVGNLGTGNTEAFF.

CDR3 sequence: CASSSGTGLNQPQHF. The chain combines TRBV12-3 or TRBV12-4 with TRBJ1-5; TCRdb proposes TRBD1, but this gene call is untestable without DNA. CDR3 length equals 15 residues.

CDR3: CATSRRNPGTEQFF. V and J are TRBV15 and TRBJ2-1; there is no DNA to check the TCRdb D call of TRBD1. The CDR3 covers 14 residues. CDR1 is LNHNV and CDR2 is YYDKDF in the germline V gene (reference sequence).

V gene TRBV6-5 combines with J gene TRBJ1-1. The CDR3 is 13 residues long. The germline gives CDR1 MNHEY, CDR2 SVGAGI. CDR3 sequence: CASSYRLNTEAFF.